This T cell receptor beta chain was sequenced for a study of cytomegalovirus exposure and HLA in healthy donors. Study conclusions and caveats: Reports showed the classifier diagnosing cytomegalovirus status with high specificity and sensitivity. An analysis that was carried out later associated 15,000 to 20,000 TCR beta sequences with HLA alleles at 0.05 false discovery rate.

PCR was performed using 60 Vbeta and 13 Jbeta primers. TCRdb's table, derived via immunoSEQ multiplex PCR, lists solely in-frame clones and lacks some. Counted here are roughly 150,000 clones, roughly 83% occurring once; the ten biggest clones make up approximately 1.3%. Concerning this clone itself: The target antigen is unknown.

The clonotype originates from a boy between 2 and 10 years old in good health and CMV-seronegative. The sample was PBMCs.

CDR3 sequence: CASSVPGLSQETQYF. The CDR3 DNA follows: TGTGCCAGCAGCGTCCCGGGACTATCCCAAGAGACCCAGTACTTC. The chain uses TRBV5-6 and TRBJ2-5; TRBD2 agrees at 7 bases. From germline, CDR1 is SGHDT and CDR2 YYEEEE. The trim removed 4 bases at V and 1 base at J, leaving 7 bases unmatched. The CDR3 extends over 15 amino acids.